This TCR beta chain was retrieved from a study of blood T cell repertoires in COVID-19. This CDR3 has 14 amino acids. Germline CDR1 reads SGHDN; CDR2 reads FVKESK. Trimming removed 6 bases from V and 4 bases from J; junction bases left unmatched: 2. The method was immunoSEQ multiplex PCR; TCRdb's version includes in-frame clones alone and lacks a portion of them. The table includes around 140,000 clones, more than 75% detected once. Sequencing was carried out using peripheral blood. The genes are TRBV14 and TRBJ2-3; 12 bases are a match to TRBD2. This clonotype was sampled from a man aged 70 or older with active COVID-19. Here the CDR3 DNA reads TGTGCCAGCAGTCGACTAGCGGGAGCAGATACGCAGTATTTT. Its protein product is CASSRLAGADTQYF.